What follows are 3 T cell receptor beta chains derived from one specimen sequenced in a study of cytomegalovirus exposure and HLA in healthy donors. PCR involved 60 Vbeta and 13 Jbeta primers. Data came from immunoSEQ multiplex PCR; TCRdb stores just in-frame clones and leaves some out. The sample has approximately 120,000 clones; around 80% are singletons. The material sequenced was PBMCs. These receptors were obtained from a young man in good health and CMV-seropositive.

V and J are TRBV29-1 and TRBJ2-2, with TRBD2 as a possible D gene (6 bases). Germline loops: CDR1 SQVTM, CDR2 ANQGSEA. V dropped 4 bases and J dropped 1 base, with 10 bases sitting between them. The CDR3 contains 14 residues. The CDR3: CSVVGGVNTGELFF. The CDR3 nucleotides read TGCAGCGTTGTTGGCGGGGTGAACACCGGGGAGCTGTTTTTT.

The CDR3 nucleotides are TGCAGCGGGTGGACTAGCGGGATTCACGAGCAGTACTTC. Translation gives CSGWTSGIHEQYF. The V gene is TRBV29-1, the J gene TRBJ2-7, with 12 bases identical to TRBD2. CDR3 length: 13 amino acids. Germline-derived CDR1 and CDR2 are SQVTM and ANQGSEA. Losses at the gene ends were 7 bases for V and 5 bases for J; bases not matched to a gene: 6.

The V call is TRBV27, the J call TRBJ1-2, with no clear D. CDR1 is MNHEY, CDR2 SMNVEV, per germline (reference sequence). Trimming cost V 1 base and J 8 bases, with 11 bases left between them. The CDR3 spans 13 residues. The CDR3 loop reads CASSLWEGGGYTF. The CDR3 nucleotides are TGTGCCAGCAGTTTATGGGAGGGAGGGGGCTACACCTTC.